Listed below are T cell receptor beta chains from one sample, sequenced in a study of cytomegalovirus exposure and HLA in healthy donors. Measured with immunoSEQ multiplex PCR; TCRdb has only the in-frame clones, and not every one. The repertoire consists of roughly 90,000 clones, with about 88% occurring once and the leading ten covering 2.1%. Sequencing was carried out using PBMCs. All receptors come from a man between 18 and 35 years old in good health and CMV-seronegative. Both conserved end residues are part of each CDR3. Fields, in order: D gene, J gene, CDR3 length, clone size, V gene, CDR3 protein, CDR3 DNA. A D gene is named only where the DNA matches it firmly. Rows may omit the clone size; those that give it use once, few, many or a size class.

D gene: -; J gene: TRBJ1-1; CDR3 length: 15; clone size: -; V gene: TRBV5-6; CDR3 protein: CASSSRDFPFTEAFF; CDR3 DNA: TGTGCCAGCAGCTCGCGGGATTTTCCTTTCACTGAAGCTTTCTTT
D gene: -; J gene: TRBJ1-2; CDR3 length: 12; clone size: -; V gene: TRBV5-1; CDR3 protein: CASSLPGYGYTF; CDR3 DNA: TGCGCCAGCAGCTTGCCAGGGTATGGCTACACCTTC
D gene: -; J gene: TRBJ1-2; CDR3 length: 16; clone size: few; V gene: TRBV19; CDR3 protein: CASSTGAAKGNYGYTF; CDR3 DNA: TGTGCCAGTAGTACTGGGGCGGCTAAGGGTAACTATGGCTACACCTTC
D gene: -; J gene: TRBJ1-5; CDR3 length: 14; clone size: -; V gene: TRBV5-1; CDR3 protein: CASSSGQQNQPQHF; CDR3 DNA: TGCGCCAGCAGCTCGGGACAACAGAATCAGCCCCAGCATTTT
D gene: TRBD2; J gene: TRBJ2-1; CDR3 length: 16; clone size: -; V gene: TRBV7-9; CDR3 protein: CASSPEAGVTYNEQFF; CDR3 DNA: TGTGCCAGCAGCCCCGAAGCGGGAGTCACGTACAATGAGCAGTTCTTC
D gene: -; J gene: TRBJ2-7; CDR3 length: 13; clone size: -; V gene: TRBV5-4; CDR3 protein: CASSLAHSYEQYF; CDR3 DNA: TGTGCCAGCAGCTTGGCCCACTCCTACGAGCAGTACTTC
D gene: TRBD2; J gene: TRBJ2-3; CDR3 length: 16; clone size: -; V gene: TRBV7-2; CDR3 protein: CASSLDRLAGGDTQYF; CDR3 DNA: TGTGCCAGCAGCTTAGACCGTCTAGCGGGAGGGGATACGCAGTATTTT
D gene: -; J gene: TRBJ1-4; CDR3 length: 11; clone size: -; V gene: TRBV25-1; CDR3 protein: CASSDPGVLFF; CDR3 DNA: TGTGCCAGCAGTGACCCGGGGGTGCTGTTTTTT
D gene: TRBD2; J gene: TRBJ2-1; CDR3 length: 14; clone size: -; V gene: TRBV6-5; CDR3 protein: CASSYGTRTNEQFF; CDR3 DNA: TGTGCCAGCAGTTACGGGACTAGAACCAATGAGCAGTTCTTC
D gene: TRBD1; J gene: TRBJ1-4; CDR3 length: 19; clone size: few; V gene: TRBV29-1; CDR3 protein: CSVGGGQGGFDRVNEKLFF; CDR3 DNA: TGCAGCGTTGGAGGAGGACAGGGGGGCTTTGATCGGGTAAATGAAAAACTGTTTTTT
D gene: TRBD2; J gene: TRBJ2-3; CDR3 length: 17; clone size: few; V gene: TRBV14; CDR3 protein: CASSQRGAGGLADTQYF; CDR3 DNA: TGTGCCAGCAGCCAGCGTGGAGCGGGAGGGCTGGCAGATACGCAGTATTTT
D gene: -; J gene: TRBJ2-2; CDR3 length: 14; clone size: -; V gene: TRBV7-9; CDR3 protein: CASSLYEETGELFF; CDR3 DNA: TGTGCCAGCAGCTTATACGAAGAGACCGGGGAGCTGTTTTTT
D gene: TRBD1; J gene: TRBJ2-1; CDR3 length: 15; clone size: -; V gene: TRBV5-1; CDR3 protein: CASSLTGGSYNEQFF; CDR3 DNA: TGCGCCAGCAGCTTAACAGGGGGCTCTTACAATGAGCAGTTCTTC
D gene: TRBD2; J gene: TRBJ2-4; CDR3 length: 15; clone size: -; V gene: TRBV27; CDR3 protein: CASSLVVAGGNIQYF; CDR3 DNA: TGTGCCAGCAGTCTAGTCGTCGCGGGAGGAAACATTCAGTACTTC
D gene: -; J gene: TRBJ1-2; CDR3 length: 13; clone size: -; V gene: TRBV9; CDR3 protein: CASGEQGGYGYTF; CDR3 DNA: TGTGCCAGCGGAGAACAGGGTGGGTATGGCTACACCTTC
D gene: TRBD2; J gene: TRBJ2-7; CDR3 length: 13; clone size: -; V gene: TRBV29-1; CDR3 protein: CSVVGGRAYEQYF; CDR3 DNA: TGCAGCGTTGTCGGCGGGAGGGCCTACGAGCAGTACTTC
D gene: -; J gene: TRBJ2-3; CDR3 length: 15; clone size: -; V gene: TRBV7-8; CDR3 protein: CASSLRGTSTDTQYF; CDR3 DNA: TGTGCCAGCAGCTTACGGGGAACGAGCACAGATACGCAGTATTTT
D gene: TRBD1; J gene: TRBJ1-1; CDR3 length: 16; clone size: -; V gene: TRBV5-1; CDR3 protein: CASSFSGTGGWTEAFF; CDR3 DNA: TGCGCCAGCAGCTTTTCCGGGACAGGGGGTTGGACTGAAGCTTTCTTT
D gene: TRBD1; J gene: TRBJ2-1; CDR3 length: 15; clone size: -; V gene: TRBV30; CDR3 protein: CAWNSRGQGVDEQFF; CDR3 DNA: TGTGCCTGGAACTCCCGGGGACAGGGGGTCGATGAGCAGTTCTTC
D gene: -; J gene: TRBJ2-7; CDR3 length: 12; clone size: few; V gene: TRBV29-1; CDR3 protein: CSVGRVMGEQYF; CDR3 DNA: TGCAGCGTTGGGAGGGTTATGGGCGAGCAGTACTTC
D gene: -; J gene: TRBJ2-1; CDR3 length: 13; clone size: -; V gene: TRBV28; CDR3 protein: CASSNSNYNEQFF; CDR3 DNA: TGTGCCAGCAGTAACAGTAATTACAATGAGCAGTTCTTC
D gene: -; J gene: TRBJ1-5; CDR3 length: 15; clone size: -; V gene: TRBV5-1; CDR3 protein: CASSLAAGDNQPQHF; CDR3 DNA: TGCGCCAGCAGCTTGGCGGCAGGGGATAATCAGCCCCAGCATTTT
D gene: TRBD1; J gene: TRBJ1-1; CDR3 length: 14; clone size: -; V gene: TRBV9; CDR3 protein: CASSVAGGNTEAFF; CDR3 DNA: TGTGCCAGCAGCGTAGCAGGGGGGAACACTGAAGCTTTCTTT
D gene: TRBD2; J gene: TRBJ2-1; CDR3 length: 13; clone size: -; V gene: TRBV28; CDR3 protein: CASVAGVPNEQFF; CDR3 DNA: TGTGCCAGCGTAGCGGGAGTCCCCAATGAGCAGTTCTTC
D gene: TRBD1; J gene: TRBJ1-2; CDR3 length: 15; clone size: few; V gene: TRBV13; CDR3 protein: CASSLGRDRFYGYTF; CDR3 DNA: TGTGCCAGCAGCTTAGGCAGGGACAGGTTCTATGGCTACACCTTC
D gene: -; J gene: TRBJ1-2; CDR3 length: 12; clone size: -; V gene: TRBV27; CDR3 protein: CASRASNYGYTF; CDR3 DNA: TGTGCCAGCAGAGCCTCTAACTATGGCTACACCTTC
D gene: -; J gene: TRBJ2-7; CDR3 length: 15; clone size: -; V gene: TRBV14; CDR3 protein: CASSQDGTFQYEQYF; CDR3 DNA: TGTGCCAGCAGCCAAGACGGGACTTTTCAATACGAGCAGTACTTC
D gene: -; J gene: TRBJ2-3; CDR3 length: 15; clone size: -; V gene: TRBV6-6; CDR3 protein: CASSTLDGSLDTQYF; CDR3 DNA: TGTGCCAGCAGTACTCTAGATGGTTCCCTAGATACGCAGTATTTT
D gene: TRBD2; J gene: TRBJ2-1; CDR3 length: 16; clone size: -; V gene: TRBV11-2; CDR3 protein: CASRNVASGRGVEQFF; CDR3 DNA: TGTGCCAGCCGCAATGTGGCTAGCGGGAGAGGCGTTGAGCAGTTCTTC
D gene: TRBD1; J gene: TRBJ2-3; CDR3 length: 14; clone size: -; V gene: TRBV7-7; CDR3 protein: CASSYGQDTDTQYF; CDR3 DNA: TGTGCTAGCAGCTACGGACAGGACACAGATACGCAGTATTTT
D gene: TRBD1; J gene: TRBJ1-5; CDR3 length: 14; clone size: -; V gene: TRBV18; CDR3 protein: CASSADRLNQPQHF; CDR3 DNA: TGTGCCAGCTCAGCGGACAGGTTGAATCAGCCCCAGCATTTT
D gene: -; J gene: TRBJ1-2; CDR3 length: 17; clone size: -; V gene: TRBV4-1; CDR3 protein: CASSQDRNELSVYGYTF; CDR3 DNA: TGCGCCAGCAGCCAAGACAGGAATGAGCTGTCGGTCTATGGCTACACCTTC
D gene: -; J gene: TRBJ1-5; CDR3 length: 14; clone size: -; V gene: TRBV5-1; CDR3 protein: CASSLDRANQPQHF; CDR3 DNA: TGCGCCAGCAGCTTGGACAGGGCTAATCAGCCCCAGCATTTT
D gene: -; J gene: TRBJ2-1; CDR3 length: 11; clone size: -; V gene: TRBV9; CDR3 protein: CASGLNNEQFF; CDR3 DNA: TGTGCCAGCGGACTAAACAATGAGCAGTTCTTC
D gene: TRBD1; J gene: TRBJ2-7; CDR3 length: 12; clone size: -; V gene: TRBV29-1; CDR3 protein: CSVQGSPYEQYF; CDR3 DNA: TGCAGCGTACAGGGGAGCCCCTACGAGCAGTACTTC
D gene: TRBD2; J gene: TRBJ2-1; CDR3 length: 15; clone size: few; V gene: TRBV30; CDR3 protein: CAWSVNGRGGNEQFF; CDR3 DNA: TGTGCCTGGAGTGTAAACGGGAGGGGGGGCAATGAGCAGTTCTTC
D gene: -; J gene: TRBJ1-1; CDR3 length: 12; clone size: -; V gene: TRBV7-9; CDR3 protein: CASSLRTDEAFF; CDR3 DNA: TGTGCCAGCAGCTTGCGGACAGATGAAGCTTTCTTT
D gene: TRBD2; J gene: TRBJ2-7; CDR3 length: 16; clone size: once; V gene: TRBV9; CDR3 protein: CASSPFSRAGELEQYF; CDR3 DNA: TGTGCCAGCAGCCCCTTTTCACGAGCGGGAGAACTCGAGCAGTACTTC
D gene: TRBD1; J gene: TRBJ1-1; CDR3 length: 17; clone size: once; V gene: TRBV13; CDR3 protein: CASSPRNDQGANTEAFF; CDR3 DNA: TGTGCCAGCAGCCCCCGAAATGATCAGGGGGCGAACACTGAAGCTTTCTTT
D gene: TRBD2; J gene: TRBJ2-2; CDR3 length: 15; clone size: -; V gene: TRBV5-1; CDR3 protein: CASREDFGGTGELFF; CDR3 DNA: TGCGCCAGCAGGGAAGATTTCGGGGGGACCGGGGAGCTGTTTTTT
D gene: TRBD1; J gene: TRBJ1-5; CDR3 length: 17; clone size: once; V gene: TRBV28; CDR3 protein: CASSTFTGQGFNQPQHF; CDR3 DNA: TGTGCCAGTTCCACCTTTACGGGACAGGGATTCAATCAGCCCCAGCATTTT
D gene: -; J gene: TRBJ1-3; CDR3 length: 16; clone size: -; V gene: TRBV5-4; CDR3 protein: CASSLGQAGTGNTIYF; CDR3 DNA: TGTGCCAGCAGCTTGGGACAGGCAGGCACTGGAAACACCATATATTTT
D gene: -; J gene: TRBJ1-2; CDR3 length: 13; clone size: once; V gene: TRBV28; CDR3 protein: CASSFAGSYGYTF; CDR3 DNA: TGTGCCAGCAGTTTTGCGGGGAGCTATGGCTACACCTTC
D gene: -; J gene: TRBJ1-1; CDR3 length: 18; clone size: -; V gene: TRBV13; CDR3 protein: CASSRPTGKGLLDAEAFF; CDR3 DNA: TGTGCCAGCAGCCGGCCCACAGGGAAGGGCCTCCTGGACGCTGAAGCTTTCTTT
D gene: -; J gene: TRBJ1-2; CDR3 length: 13; clone size: few; V gene: TRBV6-4; CDR3 protein: CASRGGFAYGYTF; CDR3 DNA: TGTGCCAGCAGGGGAGGGTTTGCTTATGGCTACACCTTC
D gene: TRBD2; J gene: TRBJ2-7; CDR3 length: 16; clone size: -; V gene: TRBV4-1; CDR3 protein: CASSQGTSSVPYEQYF; CDR3 DNA: TGCGCCAGCAGCCAAGGGACTAGCTCGGTACCCTACGAGCAGTACTTC
D gene: -; J gene: TRBJ2-5; CDR3 length: 15; clone size: -; V gene: TRBV27; CDR3 protein: CASSFSPIGGETQYF; CDR3 DNA: TGTGCCAGCAGTTTTTCTCCAATCGGGGGAGAGACCCAGTACTTC
D gene: TRBD1; J gene: TRBJ1-1; CDR3 length: 16; clone size: -; V gene: TRBV27; CDR3 protein: CASSLQGAGSDTEAFF; CDR3 DNA: TGTGCCAGCAGTTTACAGGGGGCGGGATCGGACACTGAAGCTTTCTTT
D gene: -; J gene: TRBJ1-5; CDR3 length: 11; clone size: -; V gene: TRBV12-5; CDR3 protein: CARQDNQPQHF; CDR3 DNA: TGTGCTAGGCAGGACAATCAGCCCCAGCATTTT
D gene: -; J gene: TRBJ2-7; CDR3 length: 15; clone size: medium-sized; V gene: TRBV6-1; CDR3 protein: CASSEVADISYEQYF; CDR3 DNA: TGTGCCAGCAGTGAAGTAGCGGACATAAGCTACGAGCAGTACTTC
D gene: -; J gene: TRBJ1-1; CDR3 length: 15; clone size: -; V gene: TRBV7-9; CDR3 protein: CASSLIRGASDEAFF; CDR3 DNA: TGTGCCAGCAGCTTAATTCGAGGTGCCAGCGATGAAGCTTTCTTT
D gene: -; J gene: TRBJ2-5; CDR3 length: 12; clone size: -; V gene: TRBV27; CDR3 protein: CASSRPGETQYF; CDR3 DNA: TGTGCCAGCTCGCGCCCCGGGGAGACCCAGTACTTC
D gene: -; J gene: TRBJ2-6; CDR3 length: 15; clone size: few; V gene: TRBV7-2; CDR3 protein: CASRMKLAGANVLTF; CDR3 DNA: TGTGCCAGCAGAATGAAGCTAGCTGGGGCCAACGTCCTGACTTTC
D gene: -; J gene: TRBJ2-5; CDR3 length: 15; clone size: -; V gene: TRBV5-1; CDR3 protein: CASSSLEGSRETQYF; CDR3 DNA: TGCGCCAGCAGCTCTCTCGAGGGTAGCAGAGAGACCCAGTACTTC
D gene: TRBD2; J gene: TRBJ2-3; CDR3 length: 15; clone size: -; V gene: TRBV27; CDR3 protein: CASSTFSGSTDTQYF; CDR3 DNA: TGTGCCAGCAGCACTTTTAGCGGGAGCACAGATACGCAGTATTTT
D gene: TRBD1; J gene: TRBJ1-1; CDR3 length: 14; clone size: once; V gene: TRBV28; CDR3 protein: CASSLRGQGARAFF; CDR3 DNA: TGTGCCAGCAGTTTACGGGGACAGGGGGCGAGGGCTTTCTTT